Described below is a single T cell receptor (beta chain) sequence and its context. These data come from a study of CD8 T cells in Susac syndrome. Trimming took 4 bases from V and 0 from J; bases not matched to a gene: 5. CDR1 and CDR2 from the germline V gene are SGHRS and YFSETQ. This CDR3 has 16 amino acids. RNA in amounts of roughly 0.5 to 1 ug was reverse transcribed with random hexamers. It was immunoSEQ multiplex PCR that amplified TCR beta CDR3 across 54 Vbeta and 13 Jbeta. Each CDR3 protein gets one entry after TCRdb re-called the immunoSEQ multiplex PCR reads with MiXCR. This sample has about 94,000 distinct CDR3 sequences, with about 94% found just once.

Sequenced sample: CD4+ T cells from PBMCs. This sequence originates from a human donor with Susac syndrome. This rearrangement joins TRBV5-1 to TRBJ1-4; 8 nucleotides align to TRBD1. Here the CDR3 reads CASSAGQGTTNEKLFF. The CDR3 DNA sequence: TGCGCCAGCAGCGCTGGACAGGGAACAACTAATGAAAAACTGTTTTTT. Variable domain in full (rest from reference TRBV5-1 and TRBJ1-4): KAGVTQTPRYLIKTRGQQVTLSCSPISGHRSVSWYQQTPGQGLQFLFEYFSETQRNKGNFPGRFSGRQFSNSRSEMNVSTLELGDSALYLCASSAGQGTTNEKLFFGSGTQLSVL.